The next 21 T cell receptor beta chains were all read from a single sample in a study of T cell responses to AZD1222 COVID-19 vaccine. The data were produced by immunoSEQ multiplex PCR, yet TCRdb's version contains in-frame clones alone and is incomplete. The repertoire consists of around 120,000 clones, with 85% to 95% occurring once and the leading ten covering 5%. The sample here was peripheral blood, taken 28 days after the second AZD1222 dose. Every receptor here comes from an adult who received the AZD1222 COVID-19 vaccine.

The chain joins TRBV10-3 to TRBJ1-1; D perhaps matches TRBD1 (5 bases). Germline CDR1 and CDR2: ENHRY and SYGVKD. The CDR3 loop spans 14 amino acids. V was trimmed by 6 bases and J by 4 bases, leaving 15 bases between them. The CDR3 nucleotides are TGTGCCATCAGAGAAGGGCAGGGAACCACTGAAGCTTTCTTT. Its protein product is CAIREGQGTTEAFF.

CDR3 residues: CASSLGGTNTEAFF. Here the CDR3 DNA reads TGTGCCAGCAGTCTGGGCGGGACGAACACTGAAGCTTTCTTT. The rearrangement uses TRBV6-5 and TRBJ1-1; possibly TRBD1 for D (5 bases). The V end lost 5 bases, the J end lost 1 base, and 11 bases lay between the germline ends. Germline loops: CDR1 MNHEY, CDR2 SVGAGI. The CDR3 runs to 14 residues.

This clone was seen only once. V gene TRBV7-2 combines with J gene TRBJ2-1; D is unclear. The CDR3 covers 15 residues. Germline CDR1 SGHTA, CDR2 FQGNSA. With 1 base removed from V and 9 bases from J, the gap between germline ends came to 16 bases. CDR3 amino acids: CASSLEWQVGSEQFF. The CDR3 DNA is TGTGCCAGCAGCTTAGAATGGCAGGTCGGTAGTGAGCAGTTCTTC. The whole variable domain, remainder taken from reference TRBV7-2 and TRBJ2-1, is GAGVSQSPSNKVTEKGKDVELRCDPISGHTALYWYRQSLGQGLEFLIYFQGNSAPDKSGLPSDRFSAERTGGSVSTLTIQRTQQEDSAVYLCASSLEWQVGSEQFFGPGTRLTVL.

This CDR3 is CASSLGSASGNEQFF. For the CDR3, the DNA is TGTGCCAGCAGCTTAGGTTCGGCTAGCGGTAATGAGCAGTTCTTC. V and J are TRBV7-2 and TRBJ2-1; 7 bases are shared with TRBD2. Germline trimming cut 1 base from V and 7 bases from J; bases unmatched to any gene: 7. Germline CDR1 reads SGHTA; CDR2 reads FQGNSA. There are 15 residues in the CDR3.

The genes are TRBV27 and TRBJ2-5; D call uncertain. This CDR3 has 13 residues. Per the germline V gene, CDR1 is MNHEY and CDR2 is SMNVEV (reference sequence). V dropped 2 bases and J dropped 1 base, with 5 bases sitting between them. The CDR3 is CASSLTVQETQYF. The CDR3 nucleotides are TGTGCCAGCAGTTTAACCGTCCAAGAGACCCAGTACTTC.

The chain is built from TRBV27 and TRBJ1-1; no clear D gene. In germline, CDR1 is MNHEY, CDR2 SMNVEV (reference sequence). CDR3 size: 15 residues. Trimming took 3 bases from V and 1 from J, leaving 12 bases between them. The CDR3 coding sequence is TGTGCCAGCAGTTTGACCCCATCGGGGAACACTGAAGCTTTCTTT. Its protein product is CASSLTPSGNTEAFF.

This clone was observed once. This chain links TRBV7-8 with TRBJ2-7; the match to TRBD2 covers 11 bases. The germline V gene encodes CDR1 SGHVS and CDR2 FQNEAQ. The V gene end was trimmed by 5 bases and the J gene end by 3 bases; junction bases not matched to a gene: 3. The CDR3 length is 14 residues. The CDR3 bases are TGTGCCAGCAGCATTAGCGGGAGGGTCTACGAGCAGTACTTC. Its translation: CASSISGRVYEQYF.

V gene TRBV6-5 combines with J gene TRBJ2-7; D gene ambiguous. Trimming stripped 6 bases from V and 2 bases from J, with 17 bases between. This CDR3 has 15 amino acids. Germline V gene lookup returns CDR1 MNHEY and CDR2 SVGAGI. CDR3 residues: CASRAPSEMPYEQYF. The CDR3 DNA sequence: TGTGCCAGCAGGGCCCCCAGTGAAATGCCCTACGAGCAGTACTTC.

The chain recombines TRBV5-1 with TRBJ2-7; 7 bases are a match to TRBD2. CDR1 and CDR2 (germline): SGHRS, YFSETQ. The CDR3 covers 15 residues. Unmatched junction bases numbered 8, after V lost 0 bases and J lost 5 bases. The CDR3 is CASSLANRDYNEQYF. CDR3 coding DNA: TGCGCCAGCAGCTTGGCCAACCGGGACTATAACGAGCAGTACTTC.

This sequence joins TRBV30 and TRBJ2-1; 7 positions match TRBD2. The CDR3 covers 13 residues. Trimming removed 1 base from V and 12 bases from J; junction bases left unmatched: 9. CDR1 is GTSNPN, CDR2 SVGIG, per germline (reference sequence). The CDR3: CAWSGGTTKSQFF. The CDR3 coding sequence is TGTGCCTGGAGTGGTGGGACTACTAAATCGCAGTTCTTC.

The chain uses TRBV6-5 and TRBJ1-2; 12 positions agree with TRBD1. From germline, CDR1 is MNHEY and CDR2 SVGAGI. CDR3 size: 15 residues. V lost 4 bases, J lost 6 bases, and 6 bases stayed unmatched. CDR3 coding DNA: TGTGCCAGCAGTTCGCCGGGACAGGGGGCGGATGGCTACACCTTC. It yields the protein CASSSPGQGADGYTF.

V usage is TRBV11-2 and J usage is TRBJ2-2; D not certain. This CDR3 has 15 amino acids. V lost 4 bases, J lost 8 bases, and 17 bases lay in between. Looked up from germline, CDR1 is SGHAT and CDR2 is FQNNGV. The DNA for the CDR3 is TGTGCCAGCAGCTCTAGAGCCCGCTTAGGGGGGGAGCTGTTTTTT. Protein: CASSSRARLGGELFF.

The chain is built from TRBV4-3 and TRBJ1-6; D is uncertain. The CDR3 is 13 amino acids. From germline, CDR1 is LGHNA and CDR2 YSLEER. With 0 bases removed from V and 9 bases from J, the gap between germline ends came to 6 bases. The DNA for the CDR3 is TGCGCCAGCAGCCAAGAAACAATTTCACCCCTCCACTTT. Translation: CASSQETISPLHF.

This rearrangement joins TRBV7-9 to TRBJ1-2; D not certain. This CDR3 has 14 residues. Germline CDR1 SEHNR, CDR2 FQNEAQ (reference sequence). Trimming took 5 bases from V and 4 from J, leaving 14 bases between them. The CDR3 DNA follows: TGTGCCAGCAGCCGAGGCGTCGGTTCCTATGGCTACACCTTC. Residues: CASSRGVGSYGYTF.

The chain couples TRBV6-1 to TRBJ1-4; 8 nucleotides line up with TRBD1. CDR3 length equals 16 residues. The junction had 7 bases not matched to a gene; V was cut back by 1 base and J by 6 bases. CDR1 and CDR2 from the germline V gene are MNHNS and SASEGT. The CDR3 loop is CASSEGQGISDEKLFF. Written as DNA, the CDR3 is TGTGCCAGCAGTGAAGGACAGGGGATAAGTGATGAAAAACTGTTTTTT.

The sample holds one count of this clone. The chain recombines TRBV2 with TRBJ1-4; possibly TRBD1 for D (6 bases). V lost 0 bases and J lost 7, with 15 bases in between. This CDR3 comprises 16 residues. From germline, CDR1 is SNHLY and CDR2 FYNNEI. The CDR3 loop reads CASSEAGQGRSEKLFF. The CDR3 DNA reads as TGTGCCAGCAGTGAAGCAGGGCAGGGGCGGAGTGAAAAACTGTTTTTT. The full variable domain, completed using reference TRBV2 and TRBJ1-4, is EPEVTQTPSHQVTQMGQEVILRCVPISNHLYFYWYRQILGQKVEFLVSFYNNEISEKSEIFDDQFSVERPDGSNFTLKIRSTKLEDSAMYFCASSEAGQGRSEKLFFGSGTQLSVL.

The chain couples TRBV6-5 to TRBJ2-7, with 12 positions matching TRBD2. CDR1 is MNHEY and CDR2 is SVGAGI in the germline V gene. This CDR3 has 15 residues. The V gene end was trimmed by 7 bases and the J gene end by 6 bases; junction bases not matched to a gene: 10. CDR3 sequence reads: CASIILMTSGSEQYF. Here the CDR3 DNA reads TGTGCCAGCATAATCTTAATGACTAGCGGGAGCGAGCAGTACTTC.

The DNA for the CDR3 is TGTGCCAGTGCGTCCAGGGTTGGCTACACCTTC. This encodes CASASRVGYTF. The rearrangement joins TRBV2 to TRBJ1-2; a possible D gene is TRBD1 (5 bases). Germline V gives CDR1 SNHLY, CDR2 FYNNEI. CDR3 length equals 11 residues. Deletions cut 9 bases from V and 7 bases from J, with 12 bases between.

Here the CDR3 reads CSVEAAYTEAFF. The CDR3, as DNA: TGCAGCGTTGAAGCCGCGTACACTGAAGCTTTCTTT. The rearrangement uses TRBV29-1 and TRBJ1-1; D unresolved. Trimming pared 1 base from V and 3 bases from J, leaving 6 bases between. Germline CDR1 SQVTM, CDR2 ANQGSEA. This CDR3 has 12 residues.

CDR3 loop: CASSPVWGGEAFF. The CDR3 region has the DNA TGTGCCAGCAGTCCTGTGTGGGGAGGTGAAGCTTTCTTT. This chain connects TRBV12-3 or TRBV12-4 to TRBJ1-1; D is ambiguous. V dropped 5 bases and J dropped 7 bases, with 14 bases sitting between them. There are 13 residues in the CDR3.

This rearrangement joins TRBV6-4 to TRBJ2-7, with D unresolved. V was clipped by 9 bases and J by 2 bases, with 2 bases between them. Per germline, CDR1 MRHNA and CDR2 SNTAGT. This CDR3 has 9 amino acids. CDR3 residues: CARPYEQYF. DNA for the CDR3: TGTGCCAGGCCCTACGAGCAGTACTTC.